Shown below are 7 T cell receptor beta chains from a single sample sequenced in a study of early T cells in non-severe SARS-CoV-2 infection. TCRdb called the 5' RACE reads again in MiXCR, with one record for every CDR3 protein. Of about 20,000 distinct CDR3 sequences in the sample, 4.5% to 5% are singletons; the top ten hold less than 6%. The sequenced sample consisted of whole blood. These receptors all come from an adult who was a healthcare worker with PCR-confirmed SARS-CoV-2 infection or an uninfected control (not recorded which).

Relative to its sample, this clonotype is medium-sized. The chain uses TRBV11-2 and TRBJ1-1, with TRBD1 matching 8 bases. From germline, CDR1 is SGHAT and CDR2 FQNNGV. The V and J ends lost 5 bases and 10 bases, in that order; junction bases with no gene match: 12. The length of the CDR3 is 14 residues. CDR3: CASSTRTGLYGAFF. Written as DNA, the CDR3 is TGTGCCAGCAGCACCAGGACAGGGCTTTACGGAGCTTTCTTT.

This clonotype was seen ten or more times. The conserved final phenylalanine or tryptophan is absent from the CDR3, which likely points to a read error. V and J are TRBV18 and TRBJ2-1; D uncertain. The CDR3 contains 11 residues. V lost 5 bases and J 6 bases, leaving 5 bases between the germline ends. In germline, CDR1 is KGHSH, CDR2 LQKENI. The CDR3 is CASSVGNEQFL. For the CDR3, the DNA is TGTGCCAGCTCAGTCGGCAATGAGCAGTTCCTC.

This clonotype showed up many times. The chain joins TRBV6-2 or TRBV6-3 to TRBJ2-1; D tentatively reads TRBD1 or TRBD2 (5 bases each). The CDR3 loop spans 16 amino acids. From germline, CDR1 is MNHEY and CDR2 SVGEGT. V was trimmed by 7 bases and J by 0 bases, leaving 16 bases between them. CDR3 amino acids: CASTPLGTDSYNEQFF. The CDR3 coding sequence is TGTGCCAGCACCCCATTGGGGACCGACTCCTACAATGAGCAGTTCTTC.

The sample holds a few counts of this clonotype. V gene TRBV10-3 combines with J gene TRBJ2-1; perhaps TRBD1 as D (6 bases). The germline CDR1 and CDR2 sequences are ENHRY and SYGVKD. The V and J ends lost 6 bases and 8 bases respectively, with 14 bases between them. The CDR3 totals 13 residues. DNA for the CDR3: TGTGCCATCAGAGACAGGTCCGAGGATGAGCAGTTCTTC. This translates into CAIRDRSEDEQFF.

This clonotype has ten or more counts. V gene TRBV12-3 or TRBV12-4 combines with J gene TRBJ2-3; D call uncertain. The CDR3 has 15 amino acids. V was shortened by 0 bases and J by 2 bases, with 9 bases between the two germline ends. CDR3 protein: CASSLAPGLTDTQYF. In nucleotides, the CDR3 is TGTGCCAGCAGTTTAGCGCCTGGGCTCACAGATACGCAGTATTTT.

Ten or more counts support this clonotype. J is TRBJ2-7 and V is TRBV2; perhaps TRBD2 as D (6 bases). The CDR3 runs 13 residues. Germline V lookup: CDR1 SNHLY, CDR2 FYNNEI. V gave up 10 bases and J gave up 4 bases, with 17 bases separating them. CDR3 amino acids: CATFSQRAYEQYF. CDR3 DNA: TGTGCCACCTTTAGCCAGCGGGCTTACGAGCAGTACTTC.

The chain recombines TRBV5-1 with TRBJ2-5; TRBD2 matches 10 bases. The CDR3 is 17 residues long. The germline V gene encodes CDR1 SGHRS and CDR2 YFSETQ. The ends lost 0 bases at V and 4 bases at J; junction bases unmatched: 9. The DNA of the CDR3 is TGCGCCAGCAGCTTGGCAAGAATAGCGGGAGGCCGAGAGACCCAGTACTTC. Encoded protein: CASSLARIAGGRETQYF.